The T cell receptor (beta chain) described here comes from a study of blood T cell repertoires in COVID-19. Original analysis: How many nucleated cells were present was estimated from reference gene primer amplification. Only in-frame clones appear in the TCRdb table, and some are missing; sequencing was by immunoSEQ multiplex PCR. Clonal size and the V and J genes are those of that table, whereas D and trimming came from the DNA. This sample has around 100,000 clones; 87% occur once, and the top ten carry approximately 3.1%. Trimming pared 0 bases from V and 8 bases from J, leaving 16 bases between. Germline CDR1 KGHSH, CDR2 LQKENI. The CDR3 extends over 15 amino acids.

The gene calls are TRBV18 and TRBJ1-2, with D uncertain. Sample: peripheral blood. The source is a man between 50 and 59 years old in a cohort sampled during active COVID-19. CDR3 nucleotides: TGTGCCAGCTCACCACCGAACCGGGAGCTAGGAGGCTACACCTTC. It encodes CASSPPNRELGGYTF.